These 17 T cell receptor beta chains came from one sample sequenced in a study of spatial heterogeneity in lung cancer. TCRdb used MiXCR to reprocess the 5' RACE reads, holding one entry per CDR3 protein. The sample lists more than 35,000 distinct CDR3 sequences, roughly 5.5% occurring once. Time point: sample taken at primary tumor resection. Tumor, nontumor lung or frozen PBMC supplied whole RNA, sequenced without sorting. Material: PBMCs, obtained at surgery. These receptors were collected from a female donor with early-stage non-small cell lung cancer.

This clonotype has just a few counts. The gene calls are TRBV20-1 and TRBJ2-7, with 11 positions matching TRBD1. CDR3 length equals 14 residues. After removal of 6 bases from V and 5 bases from J, the junction contained 9 bases not matched to a gene. CDR1 DFQATT and CDR2 SNEGSKA come from the germline V gene (reference sequence). CDR3 sequence: CSAPRGTGGNEQYF. In nucleotides, the CDR3 is TGCAGTGCACCTAGAGGGACAGGGGGAAACGAGCAGTACTTC.

This clonotype was recorded many times. DNA for the CDR3: TGTGCCAGCTCACCACTTGCGGGGACCTACAATGAGCAGTTCTTC. It translates to CASSPLAGTYNEQFF. The chain is built from TRBV18 and TRBJ2-1, with D possibly being TRBD2 (6 bases). CDR1 KGHSH and CDR2 LQKENI come from the germline V gene. V was clipped by 1 base and J by 2 bases, with 9 bases between them. The CDR3 runs to 15 residues. The complete variable domain, with remaining parts taken from reference TRBV18 and TRBJ2-1, reads NAGVMQNPRHLVRRRGQEARLRCSPMKGHSHVYWYRQLPEEGLKFMVYLQKENIIDESGMPKERFSAEFPKEGPSILRIQQVVRGDSAAYFCASSPLAGTYNEQFFGPGTRLTVL.

The V gene is TRBV5-1, the J gene TRBJ2-3, with 9 bases matching TRBD2. J lost 0 bases, V lost 4 bases, and 9 bases had no gene match. The CDR3 loop spans 17 amino acids. Germline V gene data show CDR1 as SGHRS and CDR2 as YFSETQ. The CDR3 coding sequence is TGCGCCAGCAGCCTGGCGGGGGGGCCGACTAGCACAGATACGCAGTATTTT. Translated, it gives CASSLAGGPTSTDTQYF.

There are many counts of this clonotype. J is TRBJ1-5 and V is TRBV28; D remains ambiguous. The CDR3 has 11 residues. Germline CDR1 and CDR2: MDHEN and SYDVKM. The V gene lost 6 bases and the J gene lost 11 bases, with 11 bases spanning the gap. CDR3 region: CASRTREAQHF. The CDR3 DNA is TGTGCCAGCAGGACTCGTGAGGCCCAGCATTTT. The full variable domain, in which reference TRBV28 and TRBJ1-5 provide the parts outside the CDR3, is DVKVTQSSRYLVKRTGEKVFLECVQDMDHENMFWYRQDPGLGLRLIYFSYDVKMKEKGDIPEGYSVSREKKERFSLILESASTNQTSMYLCASRTREAQHFGDGTRLSIL.

This clonotype was recorded at least ten times. This chain uses TRBV5-4 with TRBJ2-3, with 14 bases lining up with TRBD2. The CDR3 runs 16 residues. Germline values: CDR1 SGHNT, CDR2 YYREEE (reference sequence). V lost 4 bases to trimming and J lost 2 bases; unmatched junction nucleotides: 3. The DNA of the CDR3 is TGTGCCAGCAGCAGGACTAGCGGGGGGCTCACAGATACGCAGTATTTT. Translation: CASSRTSGGLTDTQYF.

This clonotype occurred many times. The chain uses TRBV9 and TRBJ2-7, with D perhaps TRBD2 (7 bases). The CDR3 length is 14 residues. Germline V gives CDR1 SGDLS, CDR2 YYNGEE. V was trimmed by 4 bases and J by 0 bases, leaving 11 bases between them. CDR3: CASSPGGPSYEQYF. In DNA form, the CDR3 reads TGTGCCAGCAGCCCCGGGGGGCCCTCCTACGAGCAGTACTTC.

Regarding this clonotype: This sequence may be a read error, since a much larger clone differs from it by one base. This rearrangement joins TRBV29-1 to TRBJ1-4; TRBD1 might be the D (6 bases). CDR1 is SQVTM and CDR2 is ANQGSEA in the germline V gene. The CDR3 has 13 amino acids. Trimming removed 6 bases at V and 8 bases at J, with 16 bases between. The CDR3 DNA follows: TGCAGCGTGGACACAGGGCCCAACGAAAAACTGTTTTTT. Its protein is CSVDTGPNEKLFF.

The table lists this clonotype with many counts. The chain couples TRBV2 to TRBJ1-5; TRBD1 matches at 8 bases. The V gene's germline CDR1 is SNHLY and CDR2 FYNNEI. The CDR3 length is 17 residues. V was clipped by 6 bases and J by 1 base; unmatched bases: 11. CDR3 in DNA: TGTGCCAGCAGCGCCGGGACAGGAGCATGGAGCAATCAGCCCCAGCATTTT. Translating gives CASSAGTGAWSNQPQHF.

This clonotype has ten or more counts. The rearrangement links TRBV12-3 or TRBV12-4 to TRBJ1-6; 7 bases are a match to TRBD1. This CDR3 spans 12 amino acids. The junction had 4 bases not matched to a gene; V was cut back by 7 bases and J by 10 bases. This CDR3 reads CASTTGDSPLHF. The DNA for the CDR3 is TGTGCCAGCACCACAGGGGACTCACCCCTCCACTTT.

Ten or more counts support this clonotype. The genes are TRBV6-2 or TRBV6-3 and TRBJ2-2; TRBD1 aligns across 8 bases. After removal of 6 bases from V and 10 bases from J, the junction contained 7 bases not matched to a gene. Germline CDR1 MNHEY, CDR2 SVGEGT. The CDR3 is 13 amino acids. CDR3 protein: CASRGQGLVELFF. In DNA form, the CDR3 reads TGTGCCAGCAGAGGACAGGGCTTAGTGGAGCTGTTTTTT.

V gene TRBV5-1 combines with J gene TRBJ2-1; 13 positions match TRBD2. The germline CDR1 and CDR2 sequences are SGHRS and YFSETQ. The CDR3 is made up of 16 amino acids. The junction had 7 bases not matched to a gene; V was cut back by 4 bases and J by 6 bases. CDR3 sequence (DNA): TGCGCCAGCAGCCTATGGACTAGCGGGAGCCCCAATGAGCAGTTCTTC. Translation: CASSLWTSGSPNEQFF.

This clonotype was seen many times. This chain links TRBV2 with TRBJ2-1; TRBD2 is a possible D gene (6 bases). The CDR3 consists of 15 residues. The germline V gene has CDR1 SNHLY and CDR2 FYNNEI. V gave up 5 bases and J gave up 6 bases, with 17 bases separating them. CDR3 sequence: CASSPPELAPNEQFF. The CDR3 DNA follows: TGTGCCAGCAGTCCGCCAGAACTAGCCCCCAATGAGCAGTTCTTC. The complete variable domain, with remaining parts taken from reference TRBV2 and TRBJ2-1, reads EPEVTQTPSHQVTQMGQEVILRCVPISNHLYFYWYRQILGQKVEFLVSFYNNEISEKSEIFDDQFSVERPDGSNFTLKIRSTKLEDSAMYFCASSPPELAPNEQFFGPGTRLTVL.

This clonotype was picked up many times. The chain recombines TRBV19 with TRBJ2-1; possible D gene TRBD1, 6 bases. The CDR3 consists of 15 residues. V was cut by 6 bases and J by 0 bases, with 12 bases left in between. CDR1 is LNHDA, CDR2 SQIVND, per germline (reference sequence). The DNA for the CDR3 is TGTGCCAGTAGGCGACGAGGGGGCTCCTACAATGAGCAGTTCTTC. Encoded protein: CASRRRGGSYNEQFF.

At least ten counts were recorded for this clonotype. This sequence joins TRBV27 and TRBJ2-6; tentative D call: TRBD1 (5 bases). Germline V lookup: CDR1 MNHEY, CDR2 SMNVEV (reference sequence). This CDR3 spans 16 amino acids. V was pared by 5 bases and J by 1 base, with 12 bases between. CDR3 sequence reads: CASSPRQISGANVLTF. CDR3 DNA sequence: TGTGCCAGCAGTCCAAGACAGATTTCTGGGGCCAACGTCCTGACTTTC.

There are many counts of this clonotype. The DNA of the CDR3 is TGCGCCAGCAGCTTGTACGGGACGCCGGAAGCTTTCTTT. Protein sequence: CASSLYGTPEAFF. V is TRBV5-1 and J is TRBJ1-1; D perhaps matches TRBD1 (5 bases). The germline gives CDR1 SGHRS, CDR2 YFSETQ. The CDR3 is made up of 13 amino acids. Trimming stripped 1 base from V and 8 bases from J, with 12 bases between. Filled out from reference TRBV5-1 and TRBJ1-1, the complete variable domain reads KAGVTQTPRYLIKTRGQQVTLSCSPISGHRSVSWYQQTPGQGLQFLFEYFSETQRNKGNFPGRFSGRQFSNSRSEMNVSTLELGDSALYLCASSLYGTPEAFFGQGTRLTVV.

This clonotype has ten or more counts. The chain combines TRBV7-6 with TRBJ2-7, with TRBD1 as a possible D gene (6 bases). Germline values: CDR1 SGHVS, CDR2 FNYEAQ. Trimming removed 5 bases from V and 4 bases from J, with 18 bases in between. The CDR3 sequence is 15 residues long. CDR3 sequence reads: CASSPTGTFLYEQYF. CDR3 DNA sequence: TGTGCCAGCAGCCCAACCGGGACATTCCTGTACGAGCAGTACTTC. The whole variable domain, filled in from reference TRBV7-6 and TRBJ2-7, reads GAGVSQSPRYKVTKRGQDVALRCDPISGHVSLYWYRQALGQGPEFLTYFNYEAQQDKSGLPNDRFSAERPEGSISTLTIQRTEQRDSAMYRCASSPTGTFLYEQYFGPGTRLTVT.

This clonotype was seen repeatedly, ten times or more. J is TRBJ2-3 and V is TRBV4-3, with no clear D. Germline CDR1 is LGHNA and CDR2 is YSLEER. The CDR3 extends over 13 amino acids. Trimming removed 0 bases from V and 6 bases from J, with 7 bases in between. The CDR3 reads CASSQDPSDTQYF. As DNA, the CDR3 is TGCGCCAGCAGCCAAGACCCCTCGGATACGCAGTATTTT.